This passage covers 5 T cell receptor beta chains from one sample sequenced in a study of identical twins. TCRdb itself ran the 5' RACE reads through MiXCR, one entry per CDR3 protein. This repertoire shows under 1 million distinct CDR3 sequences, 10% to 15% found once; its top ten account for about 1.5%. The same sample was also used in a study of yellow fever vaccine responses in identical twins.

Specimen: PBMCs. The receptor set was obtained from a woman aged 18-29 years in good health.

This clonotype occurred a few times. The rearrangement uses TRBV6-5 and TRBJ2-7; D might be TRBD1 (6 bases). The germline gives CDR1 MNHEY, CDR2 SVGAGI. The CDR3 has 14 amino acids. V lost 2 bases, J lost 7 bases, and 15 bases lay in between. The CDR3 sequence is CASSYVTGHWEQYF. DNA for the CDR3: TGTGCCAGCAGTTACGTTACAGGGCATTGGGAGCAGTACTTC.

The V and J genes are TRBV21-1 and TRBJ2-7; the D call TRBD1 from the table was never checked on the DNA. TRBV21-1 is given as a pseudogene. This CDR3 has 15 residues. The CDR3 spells CASSKAPGGSYEQYV. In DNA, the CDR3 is TGTGCCAGCAGCAAAGCCCCAGGGGGGAGCTACGAGCAGTACGTC.

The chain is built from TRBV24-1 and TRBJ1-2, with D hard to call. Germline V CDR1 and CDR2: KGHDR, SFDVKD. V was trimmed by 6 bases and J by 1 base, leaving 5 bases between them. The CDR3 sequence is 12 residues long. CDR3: CATSSSNYGYTF. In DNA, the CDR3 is TGTGCCACCAGTTCCAGTAACTATGGCTACACCTTC.

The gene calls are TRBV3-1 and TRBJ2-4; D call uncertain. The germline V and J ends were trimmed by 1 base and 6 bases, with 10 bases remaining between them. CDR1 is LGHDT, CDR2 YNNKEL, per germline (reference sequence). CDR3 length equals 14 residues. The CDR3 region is CASSQGTTGNIQYF. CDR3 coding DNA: TGTGCCAGCAGCCAAGGAACGACGGGAAACATTCAGTACTTC.

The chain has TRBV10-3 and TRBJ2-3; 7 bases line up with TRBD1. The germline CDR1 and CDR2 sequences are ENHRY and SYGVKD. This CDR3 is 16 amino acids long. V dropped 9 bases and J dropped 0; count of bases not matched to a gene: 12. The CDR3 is CAIRDSVDTSTDTQYF. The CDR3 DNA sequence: TGTGCCATACGGGACAGCGTAGATACTAGCACAGATACGCAGTATTTT.